The 20 T cell receptor beta chains given below trace back to one sample, sequenced in a study of T-cell reconstitution after alpha-beta-depleted transplantation in children. Unique molecular identifiers were used in preparing the TCRbeta library. Each CDR3 protein is one row after TCRdb ran MiXCR on the PCR reads. The data contain roughly 570,000 distinct CDR3 sequences, 25% to 30% of them singletons. Sample: PBMCs, taken before TCRalphabeta/CD19-depleted stem cell transplant. The receptors shown here come from a boy under two years old with Wiskott-Aldrich syndrome, due to receive a stem cell transplant.

In its sample, this clonotype was seen a few times. The rearrangement links TRBV24-1 to TRBJ2-5; 7 bases match TRBD2. The CDR3 is 18 amino acids. The germline V gene encodes CDR1 KGHDR and CDR2 SFDVKD. The V and J ends lost 0 bases and 5 bases, in that order; junction bases with no gene match: 14. The CDR3 sequence is CATSDLWDLGGERETQYF. The CDR3 nucleotides are TGTGCCACCAGTGATTTGTGGGATCTGGGGGGGGAGCGGGAGACCCAGTACTTC.

J is TRBJ2-2 and V is TRBV21-1. TRBV21-1 is noted as a pseudogene. This CDR3 is built from 16 residues. CDR3 loop: CASSNYPAATPGELFF. DNA for the CDR3: TGTGCCAGCAGCAATTATCCGGCAGCTACACCCGGGGAGCTGTTTTTT.

V is TRBV29-1 and J is TRBJ2-7; D tentatively fits TRBD1 or TRBD2 (6 bases each). V lost 4 bases and J 3 bases, leaving 10 bases between the germline ends. The germline V gene encodes CDR1 SQVTM and CDR2 ANQGSEA. This CDR3 is 12 amino acids long. The CDR3 bases are TGCAGCGTTGGAGGGGGGAGCTACGAGCAGTACTTC. Translating it yields CSVGGGSYEQYF.

The V gene is TRBV5-1, the J gene TRBJ2-1; TRBD2 aligns across 9 bases. The V segment lost 4 bases and the J segment 2 bases; nucleotides outside the gene matches: 7. Per the germline V gene, CDR1 is SGHRS and CDR2 is YFSETQ. CDR3 length equals 16 residues. The CDR3 coding sequence is TGCGCCAGCAGCCTAGGACTAGCGCGGACCTACAATGAGCAGTTCTTC. Protein product: CASSLGLARTYNEQFF.

V usage is TRBV20-1 and J usage is TRBJ2-1; 7 bases match TRBD2. The CDR3 runs to 13 residues. Per germline, CDR1 DFQATT and CDR2 SNEGSKA (reference sequence). The ends lost 7 bases at V and 0 bases at J; junction bases unmatched: 3. The CDR3, as DNA: TGCAGTGGCGGCGGGAGCTCCTACAATGAGCAGTTCTTC. Translation: CSGGGSSYNEQFF.

The genes are TRBV15 and TRBJ2-1; 9 bases agree with TRBD2. The CDR3 covers 17 residues. Germline-derived CDR1 and CDR2 are LNHNV and YYDKDF (reference sequence). Trimming removed 1 base from V and 5 bases from J; junction bases left unmatched: 9. The CDR3 nucleotides read TGTGCCACCAGCAGAGTTCAGGCGGGAGGGCCCCACAATGAGCAGTTCTTC. Translation gives CATSRVQAGGPHNEQFF.

This clonotype appeared a few times. V gene TRBV25-1 combines with J gene TRBJ1-1, with 8 bases aligning to TRBD1. This CDR3 region has 17 residues. CDR1 and CDR2 from the germline V gene are MGHDK and SYGVNS. Losses at the gene ends were 3 bases for V and 3 bases for J; bases not matched to a gene: 12. The DNA of the CDR3 is TGTGCCAGCAGTGATTCCTCTCCAGGGGGCGTCTACACTGAAGCTTTCTTT. Residues: CASSDSSPGGVYTEAFF. The entire variable domain, with the rest obtained from reference TRBV25-1 and TRBJ1-1, is as follows: EADIYQTPRYLVIGTGKKITLECSQTMGHDKMYWYQQDPGMELHLIHYSYGVNSTEKGDLSSESTVSRIRTEHFPLTLESARPSHTSQYLCASSDSSPGGVYTEAFFGQGTRLTVV.

This chain connects TRBV5-1 to TRBJ2-7, with TRBD2 matching over 8 bases. Germline assignment: CDR1 SGHRS and CDR2 YFSETQ. The CDR3 runs 15 residues. V shed 4 bases, J shed 4 bases, and the junction held 10 bases outside the gene matches. CDR3 protein: CASSRGTSPFYEQYF. The CDR3 nucleotides read TGCGCCAGCAGCAGGGGGACTAGTCCTTTTTACGAGCAGTACTTC. The full variable domain, completed using reference TRBV5-1 and TRBJ2-7, is KAGVTQTPRYLIKTRGQQVTLSCSPISGHRSVSWYQQTPGQGLQFLFEYFSETQRNKGNFPGRFSGRQFSNSRSEMNVSTLELGDSALYLCASSRGTSPFYEQYFGPGTRLTVT.

J is TRBJ2-4 and V is TRBV27, with 8 positions matching TRBD2. Germline V CDR1 and CDR2: MNHEY, SMNVEV (reference sequence). The trim removed 2 bases at V and 6 bases at J, leaving 6 bases unmatched. This CDR3 is built from 15 residues. CDR3 sequence: CASSLRLAGPNIQYF. The DNA for the CDR3 is TGTGCCAGCAGTTTAAGGTTAGCGGGACCAAACATTCAGTACTTC.

This rearrangement joins TRBV5-1 to TRBJ2-1, with D tentatively TRBD2 (6 bases). V gave up 5 bases and J gave up 6 bases, with 12 bases separating them. The CDR3 is 13 residues long. Germline CDR1 is SGHRS and CDR2 is YFSETQ. Here the CDR3 DNA reads TGCGCCAGCAGGTTCTTGGGGGGCAATGAGCAGTTCTTC. Translated: CASRFLGGNEQFF.

This clonotype appeared a few times. The V gene is TRBV20-1, the J gene TRBJ2-3; possibly TRBD2 for D (6 bases). This CDR3 spans 12 amino acids. Per germline, CDR1 DFQATT and CDR2 SNEGSKA (reference sequence). V was clipped by 6 bases and J by 5 bases, with 12 bases between them. The CDR3 loop reads CSARLVLDTQYF. CDR3 DNA: TGCAGTGCACGACTAGTTTTAGATACGCAGTATTTT.

This chain links TRBV3-1 with TRBJ1-1, with a weak D call TRBD1 (5 bases). This CDR3 comprises 14 residues. CDR1 and CDR2 (germline): LGHDT, YNNKEL (reference sequence). V shed 0 bases and J shed 5 bases, with 10 bases lying between them. The CDR3 is CASSQDRASTEAFF. The CDR3, as DNA: TGTGCCAGCAGCCAAGACAGGGCTTCGACTGAAGCTTTCTTT.

This clonotype was counted only a few times. V gene TRBV7-8 combines with J gene TRBJ2-7; D unclear. The germline V gene has CDR1 SGHVS and CDR2 FQNEAQ. Trimming cost V 0 bases and J 4 bases, with 10 bases left between them. The CDR3 extends over 14 amino acids. In DNA form, the CDR3 reads TGTGCCAGCAGCTTAGCCAGTTGGGGTTACGAGCAGTACTTC. This gives the protein CASSLASWGYEQYF.

This clonotype appeared a few times. The V gene is TRBV2, the J gene TRBJ1-6; possibly TRBD1 for D (6 bases). Germline CDR1 SNHLY, CDR2 FYNNEI. CDR3 length: 13 amino acids. Trimming shortened V by 8 bases and J by 8 bases, and 13 bases separated the two germline ends. The CDR3: CASLAGEHSPLHF. DNA of the CDR3: TGTGCCAGCTTGGCAGGGGAGCATTCACCCCTCCACTTT. The full variable domain, in which reference TRBV2 and TRBJ1-6 provide the parts outside the CDR3, is EPEVTQTPSHQVTQMGQEVILRCVPISNHLYFYWYRQILGQKVEFLVSFYNNEISEKSEIFDDQFSVERPDGSNFTLKIRSTKLEDSAMYFCASLAGEHSPLHFGNGTRLTVT.

The sample holds a few counts of this clonotype. V gene TRBV20-1 combines with J gene TRBJ2-5; D is uncertain. Germline-derived CDR1 and CDR2 are DFQATT and SNEGSKA (reference sequence). V was trimmed by 3 bases and J by 7 bases, leaving 12 bases between them. The CDR3 totals 12 residues. The CDR3 nucleotides are TGCAGTGCTAGGGCCTACCCGGGGACCCAGTACTTC. Encoded protein: CSARAYPGTQYF.

This clonotype has just a few counts. The chain carries TRBV15 and TRBJ2-1, with 9 positions matching TRBD2. Trimming removed 3 bases from V and 12 bases from J; junction bases left unmatched: 6. The length of the CDR3 is 13 residues. Germline V gives CDR1 LNHNV, CDR2 YYDKDF (reference sequence). The CDR3 nucleotides read TGTGCCACCAGCAGGGCTAGCGGGAATTGGCAGTTCTTC. Its protein is CATSRASGNWQFF.

The chain couples TRBV7-3 to TRBJ2-1; 8 bases line up with TRBD1. Looked up from germline, CDR1 is SGHTA and CDR2 is FQGTGA. The CDR3 loop spans 18 amino acids. Germline trimming cut 0 bases from V and 0 bases from J; bases unmatched to any gene: 7. The CDR3 reads CASSLTPDRASSYNEQFF. CDR3 nucleotides: TGTGCCAGCAGCTTAACCCCGGACAGGGCCAGCTCCTACAATGAGCAGTTCTTC.

The chain recombines TRBV7-2 with TRBJ2-1; 8 bases agree with TRBD1. The germline CDR1 and CDR2 sequences are SGHTA and FQGNSA. V shed 3 bases and J 8 bases; nucleotides not matched to a gene: 6. The CDR3 has 14 amino acids. This chain's CDR3 is CASSFDRGGDEQFF. In DNA form, the CDR3 reads TGTGCCAGCAGCTTCGACAGGGGCGGAGATGAGCAGTTCTTC.

The V and J genes are TRBV20-1 and TRBJ1-1; D gene uncertain. This CDR3 has 12 residues. Trimming took 3 bases from V and 5 from J, leaving 10 bases between them. Germline V gene lookup returns CDR1 DFQATT and CDR2 SNEGSKA (reference sequence). CDR3 residues: CSASCSRTEAFF. CDR3 DNA: TGCAGTGCTAGTTGTTCCAGGACTGAAGCTTTCTTT.

This chain uses TRBV5-1 with TRBJ1-2; D gene ambiguous. Germline values: CDR1 SGHRS, CDR2 YFSETQ. The V end was cut by 3 bases, the J end by 5 bases, with 8 bases between. The CDR3 runs to 12 residues. The chain's CDR3 is CASSSEGYGYTF. The CDR3 nucleotides are TGCGCCAGCAGCTCTGAAGGGTATGGCTACACCTTC.